This T cell receptor (beta chain) was captured by sequencing in a study of cytomegalovirus exposure and HLA in healthy donors. General observations from the study: TCR sequences were mostly rare, though some public TCRs occurred in many donors. As a later analysis revealed, the rate of TCR association differed by HLA locus, with DRB1 most and HLA-C fewest. A later analysis by the authors found several of the most significant clusters apparently linked to common viral pathogens. The Asian-associated ancestry cluster reportedly had fewer N-insertions than the roughly 670-donor mean in a later analysis.

Germline CDR1 and CDR2: DFQATT and SNEGSKA (reference sequence). V was shortened by 4 bases and J by 4 bases, with 7 bases between the two germline ends. This CDR3 spans 11 amino acids. As regards this clone: Its specificity is not known.

The PCR employed 60 Vbeta primers together with 13 Jbeta primers. The table came from immunoSEQ multiplex PCR; TCRdb's copy has only in-frame clones and leaves some out. The sample lists 150,000 to 200,000 clones, approximately 80% occurring once. The chain is built from TRBV20-1 and TRBJ1-1, with D uncertain. This receptor was taken from a woman in her forties or fifties in good health and CMV-seronegative. The material sequenced was PBMCs. The CDR3 DNA reads TGCAGTGCTAAAGGGAGCACTGAAGCTTTCTTT. Its translation: CSAKGSTEAFF.